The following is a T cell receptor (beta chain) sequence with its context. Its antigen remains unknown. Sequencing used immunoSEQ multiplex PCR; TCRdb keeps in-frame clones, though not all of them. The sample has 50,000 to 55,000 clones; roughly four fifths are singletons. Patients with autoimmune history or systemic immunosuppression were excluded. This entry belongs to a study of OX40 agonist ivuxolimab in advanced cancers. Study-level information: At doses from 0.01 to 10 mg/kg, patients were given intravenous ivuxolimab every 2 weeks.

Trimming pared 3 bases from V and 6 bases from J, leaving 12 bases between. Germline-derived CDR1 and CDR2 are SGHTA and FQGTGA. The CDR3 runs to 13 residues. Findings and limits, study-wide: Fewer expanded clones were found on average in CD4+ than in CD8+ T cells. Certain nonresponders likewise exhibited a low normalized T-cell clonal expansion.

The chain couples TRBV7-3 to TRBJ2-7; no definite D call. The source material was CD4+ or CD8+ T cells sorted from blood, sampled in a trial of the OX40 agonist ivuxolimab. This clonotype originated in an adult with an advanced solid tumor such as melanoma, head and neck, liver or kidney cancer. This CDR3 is CASSFRPESEQYF. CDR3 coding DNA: TGTGCCAGCAGCTTTCGGCCCGAATCCGAGCAGTACTTC.